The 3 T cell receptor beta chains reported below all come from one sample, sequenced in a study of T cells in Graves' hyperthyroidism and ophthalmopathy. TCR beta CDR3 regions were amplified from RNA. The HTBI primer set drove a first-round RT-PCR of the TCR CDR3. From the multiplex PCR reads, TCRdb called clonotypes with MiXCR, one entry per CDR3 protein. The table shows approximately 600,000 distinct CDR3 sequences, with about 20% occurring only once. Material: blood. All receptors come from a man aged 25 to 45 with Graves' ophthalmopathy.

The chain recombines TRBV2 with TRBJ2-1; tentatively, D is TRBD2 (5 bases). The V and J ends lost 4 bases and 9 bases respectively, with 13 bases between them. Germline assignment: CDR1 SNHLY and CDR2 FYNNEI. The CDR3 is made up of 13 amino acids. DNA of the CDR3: TGTGCCAGCAGTGCCACGGGGAGCGGTGAGCAGTTCTTC. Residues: CASSATGSGEQFF.

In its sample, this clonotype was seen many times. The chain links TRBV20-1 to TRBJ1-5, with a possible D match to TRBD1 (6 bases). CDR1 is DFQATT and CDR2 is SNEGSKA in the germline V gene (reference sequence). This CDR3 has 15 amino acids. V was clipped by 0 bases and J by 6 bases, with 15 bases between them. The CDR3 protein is CSAREGRGLLQPQHF. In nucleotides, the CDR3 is TGCAGTGCTAGAGAGGGCAGGGGTTTACTTCAGCCCCAGCATTTT.

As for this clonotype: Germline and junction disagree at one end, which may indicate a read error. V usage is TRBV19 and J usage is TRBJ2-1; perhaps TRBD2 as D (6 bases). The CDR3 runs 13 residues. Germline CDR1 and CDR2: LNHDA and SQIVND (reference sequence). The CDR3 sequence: CASSIQEGNEQLF. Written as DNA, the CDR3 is TGTGCCAGTAGTATACAGGAGGGGAATGAGCAGCTCTTC.